The sample holds many counts of the clone carrying this TCR beta chain. Its cognate antigen is unknown. MiXCR, run by TCRdb on the 5' RACE reads, gives a single entry per CDR3 protein. The sample lists 690,000 or so distinct CDR3 sequences, around 6% occurring once. The data were taken from a study of identical twins. Points from the study as a whole: Models came in too low on out-of-frame TCR alpha sharing in monozygotic twins. The study based its conclusions on cross-sectional statistical analysis and did not follow the same donors. One should note that invariant MAIT and iNKT cells could partly confound zero-insertion analyses. Out-of-frame alpha sequences common to twins were enriched for low generation probability.

Trimming removed 0 bases from V and 6 bases from J, with 9 bases in between. The CDR3 sequence is 15 residues long. The germline V gene encodes CDR1 MGHRA and CDR2 YSYEKL. Sequencing used naive T cells sorted from blood. This receptor was identified in a man younger than 30 in good health. This chain links TRBV4-1 with TRBJ1-6, with D unresolved. Here the CDR3 DNA reads TGCGCCAGCAGCCAAGAGGCCAGGACTAATTCACCCCTCCACTTT. Its translation: CASSQEARTNSPLHF.